This is a list of T cell receptor beta chains from one sample in a study of long-term antiretroviral therapy in people with HIV. Clones were read by immunoSEQ multiplex PCR, and TCRdb kept only the in-frame ones, dropping some. The sample consists of 25,000 to 35,000 clones, over 70% of them appearing once. The sample in question was unsorted PBMCs, obtained 3.1 years after starting antiretroviral therapy. These receptors were obtained from a woman aged 45-65 years with HIV. The CDR3 runs from the conserved cysteine through the conserved F or W. The order of the fields is CDR3 DNA, CDR3 protein, D gene, V gene, clone size, J gene. D genes are given only for firm matches. Not every row has a clone size; where given, it reads once, few, many or a size class.

CDR3nt: TGTGCCAGCAGCTTCTTAGGACAGAACACTGAAGCTTTCTTT
CDR3aa: CASSFLGQNTEAFF
d_gene: .
v_gene: TRBV7-2
abundance: .
j_gene: TRBJ1-1

CDR3nt: TGTGCCAGCAGCCTATCTATCCCCGGGGAGCAGTTCTTC
CDR3aa: CASSLSIPGEQFF
d_gene: .
v_gene: TRBV7-2
abundance: .
j_gene: TRBJ2-1

CDR3nt: TGCAGCGTAGCAGGGACAGGGGGCAATCAGCCCCAGCATTTT
CDR3aa: CSVAGTGGNQPQHF
d_gene: TRBD1
v_gene: TRBV29-1
abundance: .
j_gene: TRBJ1-5

CDR3nt: TGTGCCAGCAGCCCGCATTCCATGAACACTGAAGCTTTCTTT
CDR3aa: CASSPHSMNTEAFF
d_gene: .
v_gene: TRBV9
abundance: .
j_gene: TRBJ1-1

CDR3nt: TGTGCCAGCAGCTTCGGGGTTAAGCAGCCCCAGCATTTT
CDR3aa: CASSFGVKQPQHF
d_gene: .
v_gene: TRBV7-9
abundance: .
j_gene: TRBJ1-5

CDR3nt: TGTGCCAGCAGCTTATATTCAGGGGGCAGCTACAATGAGCAGTTCTTC
CDR3aa: CASSLYSGGSYNEQFF
d_gene: TRBD1
v_gene: TRBV11-2
abundance: once
j_gene: TRBJ2-1

CDR3nt: TGTGCCAGCAGCCCCGAGGGTCTCGACACAGATACGCAGTATTTT
CDR3aa: CASSPEGLDTDTQYF
d_gene: .
v_gene: TRBV7-9
abundance: .
j_gene: TRBJ2-3

CDR3nt: TGTGCCAGTAGTCGGACAGGTCAAGGGGAGACCCAGTACTTC
CDR3aa: CASSRTGQGETQYF
d_gene: TRBD1
v_gene: TRBV19
abundance: .
j_gene: TRBJ2-5

CDR3nt: TGTGCCAGCAACCGGTGGGAGACCCAGTACTTC
CDR3aa: CASNRWETQYF
d_gene: .
v_gene: TRBV6-1
abundance: .
j_gene: TRBJ2-5

CDR3nt: TGCAGCGTTGAGCCCGGGACAGGGCCCTATGGCTACACCTTC
CDR3aa: CSVEPGTGPYGYTF
d_gene: TRBD1
v_gene: TRBV29-1
abundance: few
j_gene: TRBJ1-2

CDR3nt: TGTGCCAGTAGTATAGGATGGGACCCCACGGAGGGCGAGCAGTACTTC
CDR3aa: CASSIGWDPTEGEQYF
d_gene: .
v_gene: TRBV19
abundance: .
j_gene: TRBJ2-7

CDR3nt: TGTGCCAGCAGCTTACGTCGGGGAAGCACAGATACGCAGTATTTT
CDR3aa: CASSLRRGSTDTQYF
d_gene: .
v_gene: TRBV11-2
abundance: .
j_gene: TRBJ2-3

CDR3nt: TGCGCCAGCAGCTTGGTAGCGGACACCGGGGAGCTGTTTTTT
CDR3aa: CASSLVADTGELFF
d_gene: .
v_gene: TRBV5-1
abundance: once
j_gene: TRBJ2-2

CDR3nt: TGTGCCTGGATGGGCACTGAAGCTTTCTTT
CDR3aa: CAWMGTEAFF
d_gene: .
v_gene: TRBV30
abundance: .
j_gene: TRBJ1-1

CDR3nt: TGTGCCATCCGTGCATCCGGTGGGGGAGAAGATACGCAGTATTTT
CDR3aa: CAIRASGGGEDTQYF
d_gene: .
v_gene: TRBV10-3
abundance: .
j_gene: TRBJ2-3

CDR3nt: TGTGCCAGCAGCTTCAGGGTCTTGTACGAGCAGTACTTC
CDR3aa: CASSFRVLYEQYF
d_gene: .
v_gene: TRBV11-2
abundance: .
j_gene: TRBJ2-7

CDR3nt: TGTGCCACCAGCAGAGATACGGAAAATGAAAAACTGTTTTTT
CDR3aa: CATSRDTENEKLFF
d_gene: .
v_gene: TRBV15
abundance: .
j_gene: TRBJ1-4

CDR3nt: TGTGCCAGCTCACCATCCGGGAATCAGCCCCAGCATTTT
CDR3aa: CASSPSGNQPQHF
d_gene: .
v_gene: TRBV18
abundance: .
j_gene: TRBJ1-5

CDR3nt: TGTGCCAGCTCACCGGGAGGGAGGGTCGAGCAGTACTTC
CDR3aa: CASSPGGRVEQYF
d_gene: TRBD2
v_gene: TRBV18
abundance: .
j_gene: TRBJ2-7

CDR3nt: TGCGCCAGCAAAGACGGGACAGGGAGGTATGGCTACACCTTC
CDR3aa: CASKDGTGRYGYTF
d_gene: TRBD1
v_gene: TRBV5-1
abundance: few
j_gene: TRBJ1-2

CDR3nt: TGTGCCACCGCCCTCGGGTACGAGCAGTTCTTC
CDR3aa: CATALGYEQFF
d_gene: .
v_gene: TRBV25-1
abundance: .
j_gene: TRBJ2-1

CDR3nt: TGCGCCAGCAGCACAACAGGGGGTCAGAATAATTCACCCCTCCACTTT
CDR3aa: CASSTTGGQNNSPLHF
d_gene: TRBD1
v_gene: TRBV5-1
abundance: .
j_gene: TRBJ1-6

CDR3nt: TGTGCCAGCAGTTTAGGGACAGGGGGCCTAGAGACCCAGTACTTC
CDR3aa: CASSLGTGGLETQYF
d_gene: TRBD1
v_gene: TRBV27
abundance: .
j_gene: TRBJ2-5

CDR3nt: TGCAGCGTTGTATCTGCAACTAATGAAAAACTGTTTTTT
CDR3aa: CSVVSATNEKLFF
d_gene: .
v_gene: TRBV29-1
abundance: .
j_gene: TRBJ1-4

CDR3nt: TGTGCCAGCAGCGTAGCTACGTGGGGCTCGAACACCGGGGAGCTGTTTTTT
CDR3aa: CASSVATWGSNTGELFF
d_gene: .
v_gene: TRBV9
abundance: .
j_gene: TRBJ2-2

CDR3nt: TGTGCCTGGAGCGTGGGGGGCTCCTATAATTCACCCCTCCACTTT
CDR3aa: CAWSVGGSYNSPLHF
d_gene: .
v_gene: TRBV30
abundance: .
j_gene: TRBJ1-6

CDR3nt: TGTGCCAGCAGCTCCGGACAGGGGAACACCATATATTTT
CDR3aa: CASSSGQGNTIYF
d_gene: TRBD1
v_gene: TRBV11-2
abundance: .
j_gene: TRBJ1-3

CDR3nt: TGTGCCAGCTCCCCGACAGCCAGCTCCTACGAGCAGTACTTC
CDR3aa: CASSPTASSYEQYF
d_gene: .
v_gene: TRBV18
abundance: few
j_gene: TRBJ2-7

CDR3nt: TGCGCCAGCAGCTTGTTCACAGATACGCAGTATTTT
CDR3aa: CASSLFTDTQYF
d_gene: .
v_gene: TRBV5-1
abundance: .
j_gene: TRBJ2-3

CDR3nt: TGTGCCAGCAGCCACCCAAGGAGCGTTGAGACCCAGTACTTC
CDR3aa: CASSHPRSVETQYF
d_gene: .
v_gene: TRBV6-6
abundance: .
j_gene: TRBJ2-5

CDR3nt: TGTGCCAGCAGCTTAATCGACAGGGATAATTCACCCCTCCACTTT
CDR3aa: CASSLIDRDNSPLHF
d_gene: TRBD1
v_gene: TRBV7-9
abundance: few
j_gene: TRBJ1-6

CDR3nt: TGCGCCAGCAGCCAACGAACAGGGGTTGGCACAGATACGCAGTATTTT
CDR3aa: CASSQRTGVGTDTQYF
d_gene: TRBD1
v_gene: TRBV4-1
abundance: .
j_gene: TRBJ2-3

CDR3nt: TGTGCCAGCTCACCACCGTATTCTACAGGGAATTCACCCCTCCACTTT
CDR3aa: CASSPPYSTGNSPLHF
d_gene: .
v_gene: TRBV18
abundance: .
j_gene: TRBJ1-6

CDR3nt: TGTGCCAGCAGCTTCTGGGGGGCCGAGGCAGATACGCAGTATTTT
CDR3aa: CASSFWGAEADTQYF
d_gene: .
v_gene: TRBV7-2
abundance: .
j_gene: TRBJ2-3

CDR3nt: TGTGCCAGCAGTCCCCGGGACCGAGCAGTATATGGCTACACCTTC
CDR3aa: CASSPRDRAVYGYTF
d_gene: .
v_gene: TRBV27
abundance: .
j_gene: TRBJ1-2

CDR3nt: TGTGCCTGGATGTTGGGGTCAGAGCCACCCCTCCACTTT
CDR3aa: CAWMLGSEPPLHF
d_gene: .
v_gene: TRBV30
abundance: medium-sized
j_gene: TRBJ1-6

CDR3nt: TGTGCCAGCAGGGCCTTTAACACCGGGGAGCTGTTTTTT
CDR3aa: CASRAFNTGELFF
d_gene: .
v_gene: TRBV27
abundance: .
j_gene: TRBJ2-2

CDR3nt: TGTGCCAGCAGCCGCCTCGGTAGGAATGACTACGAGCAGTACTTC
CDR3aa: CASSRLGRNDYEQYF
d_gene: .
v_gene: TRBV14
abundance: .
j_gene: TRBJ2-7

CDR3nt: TGTGCCAGCTCACCACTGGGACAGGGAACCTACGAGCAGTACTTC
CDR3aa: CASSPLGQGTYEQYF
d_gene: TRBD1
v_gene: TRBV18
abundance: .
j_gene: TRBJ2-7

CDR3nt: TGTGCCAGCAGGGGACAGGGAAACACTGAAGCTTTCTTT
CDR3aa: CASRGQGNTEAFF
d_gene: TRBD1
v_gene: TRBV7-9
abundance: few
j_gene: TRBJ1-1

CDR3nt: TGTGCCAGTAGGGACCCGGGACAGAGCTCCTACAATGAGCAGTTCTTC
CDR3aa: CASRDPGQSSYNEQFF
d_gene: TRBD1
v_gene: TRBV19
abundance: .
j_gene: TRBJ2-1

CDR3nt: TGTGCCAGCAGCCCCCCAGGCACAGATACGCAGTATTTT
CDR3aa: CASSPPGTDTQYF
d_gene: .
v_gene: TRBV5-5
abundance: .
j_gene: TRBJ2-3

CDR3nt: TGTGCCAGCAGCTTAGGCCCGACAGCTAACCAAGAGACCCAGTACTTC
CDR3aa: CASSLGPTANQETQYF
d_gene: .
v_gene: TRBV7-9
abundance: .
j_gene: TRBJ2-5

CDR3nt: TGTGCCAGCAGTTTGGCAGTTGGGAACACCATATATTTT
CDR3aa: CASSLAVGNTIYF
d_gene: .
v_gene: TRBV27
abundance: few
j_gene: TRBJ1-3

CDR3nt: TGTGCCTGGAGTTCGGCAGGGGGGGTTGAAAAACTGTTTTTT
CDR3aa: CAWSSAGGVEKLFF
d_gene: TRBD1
v_gene: TRBV30
abundance: few
j_gene: TRBJ1-4

CDR3nt: TGTGCCAGCAGCTTAGTGGGTAGCAATCAGCCCCAGCATTTT
CDR3aa: CASSLVGSNQPQHF
d_gene: .
v_gene: TRBV7-8
abundance: .
j_gene: TRBJ1-5

CDR3nt: TGTGCCAGCAGTGAAGCGCTTCTAAGGGCAGGGGGTACCAAAAACATTCAGTACTTC
CDR3aa: CASSEALLRAGGTKNIQYF
d_gene: TRBD1
v_gene: TRBV2
abundance: .
j_gene: TRBJ2-4

CDR3nt: TGTGCCAGCAGCCACCGGACAGCCTCCACTGAAGCTTTCTTT
CDR3aa: CASSHRTASTEAFF
d_gene: .
v_gene: TRBV14
abundance: .
j_gene: TRBJ1-1

CDR3nt: TGTGCCAGTAGTAAAACAGCCACTAACACTGAAGCTTTCTTT
CDR3aa: CASSKTATNTEAFF
d_gene: .
v_gene: TRBV19
abundance: .
j_gene: TRBJ1-1

CDR3nt: .
CDR3aa: CASSSSSSRIQYF
d_gene: .
v_gene: TRBV27
abundance: .
j_gene: TRBJ2-4

CDR3nt: TGTGCCAGCAGCTTAGCTCTGGGGGCAGGTGGTTATGGCTACACCTTC
CDR3aa: CASSLALGAGGYGYTF
d_gene: .
v_gene: TRBV7-9
abundance: .
j_gene: TRBJ1-2

CDR3nt: TGCGCCAGCAGCTACCATCGACAGGGAAACTTAGAGACCCAGTACTTC
CDR3aa: CASSYHRQGNLETQYF
d_gene: TRBD1
v_gene: TRBV5-1
abundance: .
j_gene: TRBJ2-5